Below, one T cell receptor (beta chain) is given with its context. Its specificity is not known. These data originate in a study of post-analysis software for immune sequencing data. On the study more broadly: Relapsing-remitting, secondary progressive and progressive-relapsing forms of multiple sclerosis all featured among disease courses.

Sequencing libraries made from TCR beta cDNA carried unique molecular identifiers. Input of 1 to 10 million T cells yielded hundreds of thousands of cDNA molecules. TCRdb itself ran the PCR reads through MiXCR, one entry per CDR3 protein. The data contain 350,000 to 450,000 distinct CDR3 sequences, 30% to 45% of them singletons. General study findings and limits: The normalized Chao1 diversity of multiple sclerosis patients was significantly lower than that of controls. Controls had lower frequencies than patients of about 5 TRBV segments, which included TRBV5-6, TRBV5-1 and TRBV20-1.

Germline lookup yields CDR1 DFQATT and CDR2 SNEGSKA (reference sequence). The CDR3 consists of 16 residues. V was cut by 6 bases and J by 1 base, with 21 bases left in between. This chain links TRBV20-1 with TRBJ2-5, with D perhaps matching TRBD2 (7 bases). The sample taken for sequencing was blood. This clonotype was sampled from a girl aged 2 to 10 with multiple sclerosis. The CDR3 loop is CSASPTRGARQETQYF. CDR3 sequence (DNA): TGCAGTGCAAGCCCTACACGGGGGGCTCGCCAAGAGACCCAGTACTTC.